Each of the 12 T cell receptor beta chains below was sequenced from the same sample in a study of beta chain features in type 1 diabetes. The investigators reverse transcribed all of the isolated RNA, so they sequenced expressed TCRB transcripts. Sequenced by immunoSEQ multiplex PCR; TCRdb stores in-frame clones only, minus some. The sample lists around 450,000 clones, roughly 10% seen once, with 0.04% to 0.05% in the top ten. The sample taken for sequencing was naive CD4+ T cells from blood. These receptors were obtained from a young woman in good health.

The gene calls are TRBV10-3 and TRBJ2-5; 7 bases map to TRBD1. The CDR3 is made up of 14 amino acids. Germline V gene data show CDR1 as ENHRY and CDR2 as SYGVKD. V was pared by 6 bases and J by 2 bases, with 6 bases of the junction left unmatched. CDR3 DNA sequence: TGTGCCATCAGCACAGGGGTTGGACAAGAGACCCAGTACTTC. Its protein product is CAISTGVGQETQYF.

V is TRBV7-9 and J is TRBJ2-4; TRBD1 matches 9 bases. The CDR3 sequence is 15 residues long. Trimming took 5 bases from V and 6 from J; bases not matched to a gene: 8. CDR1 is SEHNR and CDR2 is FQNEAQ in the germline V gene (reference sequence). The CDR3 here is CASSGRDRDRNIQYF. The CDR3 DNA is TGTGCCAGCAGCGGACGGGACAGGGATAGAAACATTCAGTACTTC. Together with reference TRBV7-9 and TRBJ2-4, the CDR3 gives the full variable domain: DTGVSQNPRHKITKRGQNVTFRCDPISEHNRLYWYRQTLGQGPEFLTYFQNEAQLEKSRLLSDRFSAERPKGSFSTLEIQRTEQGDSAMYLCASSGRDRDRNIQYFGAGTRLSVL.

The chain combines TRBV30 with TRBJ1-1; D call uncertain. Trimming shortened V by 4 bases and J by 3 bases, and 18 bases separated the two germline ends. This CDR3 spans 15 amino acids. Germline-derived CDR1 and CDR2 are GTSNPN and SVGIG (reference sequence). The DNA for the CDR3 is TGTGCCTGGAAAAATCGCTTGCGGAGGGACACTGAAGCTTTCTTT. Translated, it gives CAWKNRLRRDTEAFF. The variable domain in full, with the rest retrieved from reference TRBV30 and TRBJ1-1, is SQTIHQWPATLVQPVGSPLSLECTVEGTSNPNLYWYRQAAGRGLQLLFYSVGIGQISSEVPQNLSASRPQDRQFILSSKKLLLSDSGFYLCAWKNRLRRDTEAFFGQGTRLTVV.

This clone has only a few counts. The sample holds other DNA sequences that translate to the same CDR3. The J gene is TRBJ2-7, the V gene TRBV7-9; no definite D call. The CDR3 extends over 12 amino acids. Germline values: CDR1 SEHNR, CDR2 FQNEAQ (reference sequence). Between the trimmed V and J ends, which lost 5 bases and 0 bases, there was a span of 5 bases. This CDR3 reads CASSPSSYEQYF. For the CDR3, the DNA is TGTGCCAGCAGCCCCAGCTCCTACGAGCAGTACTTC.

The J gene is TRBJ2-5, the V gene TRBV27, with D tentatively TRBD1 (6 bases). V was pared by 3 bases and J by 2 bases, with 10 bases between. This CDR3 has 14 amino acids. Germline-derived CDR1 and CDR2 are MNHEY and SMNVEV (reference sequence). The CDR3 DNA sequence: TGTGCCAGCAGTTTGATGGGGGCTCAAGAGACCCAGTACTTC. It yields the protein CASSLMGAQETQYF.

The V gene is TRBV10-3, the J gene TRBJ2-5, with 12 bases matching TRBD2. CDR3 size: 17 residues. The V gene's germline CDR1 is ENHRY and CDR2 SYGVKD. The trim removed 4 bases at V and 3 bases at J, leaving 9 bases unmatched. The CDR3: CAISARTSGISKETQYF. In nucleotides, the CDR3 is TGTGCCATCAGTGCCAGGACTAGCGGGATTTCGAAAGAGACCCAGTACTTC.

This clone was found a few times. The chain carries TRBV11-3 and TRBJ2-7; 11 nucleotides agree with TRBD2. There are 19 residues in the CDR3. Germline CDR1 SGHNT, CDR2 YENEEA. J gave up 3 bases and V 1 base, and 14 bases lay outside the gene matches. The DNA for the CDR3 is TGTGCCAGCAGCTTAGGCCTCCAACTAGCGGGAGTTAACGACTACGAGCAGTACTTC. This gives the protein CASSLGLQLAGVNDYEQYF.

In its sample, this clone was seen a few times. The chain couples TRBV9 to TRBJ2-2; D perhaps matches TRBD1 (6 bases). Germline CDR1 reads SGDLS; CDR2 reads YYNGEE. The CDR3 sequence is 15 residues long. Trimming left V 0 bases short and J 4 bases short, with 10 bases between. CDR3 DNA sequence: TGTGCCAGCAGCGTAGTCAGGGGCCCCACCGGGGAGCTGTTTTTT. Protein sequence: CASSVVRGPTGELFF.

As for this clone: An end of the junction does not agree with germline; a read error may underlie this. The chain is built from TRBV28 and TRBJ2-2, with TRBD2 identical over 9 bases. Germline lookup yields CDR1 MDHEN and CDR2 SYDVKM. The CDR3 length is 14 residues. The CDR3 sequence: CGSQRGEDTGELFF. The CDR3 DNA sequence: TGTGGCAGCCAGCGGGGGGAGGACACCGGGGAGCTGTTTTTT. Drawing the rest from reference TRBV28 and TRBJ2-2, the complete variable domain is DVKVTQSSRYLVKRTGEKVFLECVQDMDHENMFWYRQDPGLGLRLIYFSYDVKMKEKGDIPEGYSVSREKKERFSLILESASTNQTSMYLCGSQRGEDTGELFFGEGSRLTVL.

The chain recombines TRBV28 with TRBJ2-5; D is possibly TRBD1 or TRBD2 (5 bases each). V lost 5 bases and J 2 bases, leaving 15 bases between the germline ends. The germline V gene encodes CDR1 MDHEN and CDR2 SYDVKM. The CDR3 covers 15 residues. The CDR3 sequence is CASSPGRTDQETQYF. The CDR3 nucleotides read TGTGCCAGCAGTCCGGGGCGGACGGATCAAGAGACCCAGTACTTC.

The CDR3 loop is CASSNTMSSYNEQFF. DNA for the CDR3: TGTGCCAGCAGCAATACGATGAGCTCCTACAATGAGCAGTTCTTC. The chain recombines TRBV7-2 with TRBJ2-1; no clear D gene. The CDR3 sequence is 15 residues long. Trimming pared 5 bases from V and 0 bases from J, leaving 11 bases between. Germline V lookup: CDR1 SGHTA, CDR2 FQGNSA.

In its sample, this clone was seen a few times. The CDR3 nucleotides are TGTGCCAGCTCACCAAAACAGGGTGACGAGCAGTACGTC. This codes for CASSPKQGDEQYV. The V and J genes are TRBV18 and TRBJ2-7; D perhaps matches TRBD1 (6 bases). Germline V gene sequence: CDR1 KGHSH, CDR2 LQKENI. Trimming removed 2 bases at V and 5 bases at J, with 10 bases between. This CDR3 is built from 13 residues.